This TCR beta chain was documented in a study of OX40 agonist ivuxolimab in advanced cancers. This CDR3 spans 11 amino acids. The germline gives CDR1 MGHRA, CDR2 YSYEKL. V lost 2 bases and J 7 bases, leaving 6 bases between the germline ends. Sequencing used immunoSEQ multiplex PCR; TCRdb keeps in-frame clones, though not all of them. The data contain 60,000 to 65,000 clones, approximately 80% of them seen just once; the ten biggest clones take up 0.7%. The V call is TRBV4-1, the J call TRBJ2-7; D gene ambiguous. This clonotype was obtained from an adult with an advanced solid tumor such as melanoma, head and neck, liver or kidney cancer. This specimen was CD4+ or CD8+ T cells sorted from blood, taken in a trial of the OX40 agonist ivuxolimab. Written as DNA, the CDR3 is TGCGCCAGCAGCCAAAATTATGAGCAGTACTTC. It codes for CASSQNYEQYF.